This TCR beta chain was recovered during a study of OX40 agonist ivuxolimab in advanced cancers. Background on the study: Age averaged around 60 years (range roughly 23 to 79), and 82.7% were male. Study observations and caveats: CD4+ and CD8+ blood T cells expanded clonally by week 6 at 0.1 to 3.0 mg/kg. Expanded clones were, on average, more numerous among CD8+ T cells than CD4+.

Turning to this clone: The antigen remains unidentified.

Profiling relied on immunoSEQ multiplex PCR, and the TCRdb table lists in-frame clones only, not all of them. The table records 50,000 to 55,000 clones, roughly 83% of them present only once. V was trimmed by 3 bases and J by 9 bases, leaving 3 bases between them. The germline gives CDR1 LNHDA, CDR2 SQIVND (reference sequence). CDR3 length: 10 residues. This TCR came from an adult with an advanced solid tumor such as melanoma, head and neck, liver or kidney cancer. The rearrangement links TRBV19 to TRBJ1-5; D uncertain. The material sequenced was CD4+ or CD8+ T cells sorted from blood, taken in a trial of the OX40 agonist ivuxolimab. This chain's CDR3 is CASSMGPQHF. In DNA form, the CDR3 reads TGTGCCAGTAGTATGGGGCCCCAGCATTTT.